The subject of this entry is one T cell receptor (beta chain). Its specificity is not known. This specimen comes from a study of OX40 agonist ivuxolimab in advanced cancers. Turning to the study itself: Ivuxolimab, which is an agonistic anti-OX40 (CD134) antibody, was administered to the patients.

The data were produced by immunoSEQ multiplex PCR, yet TCRdb's version contains in-frame clones alone and is incomplete. The sample carries 30,000 to 35,000 clones, over 65% recorded once. Notes on the study in general: Circulating CD4+ and CD8+ T cells showed clonal expansion by week 6 at 0.1 to 3.0 mg/kg.

The clonotype was recovered from an adult with an advanced solid tumor such as melanoma, head and neck, liver or kidney cancer. The starting material was CD4+ or CD8+ T cells sorted from blood, obtained in a trial of the OX40 agonist ivuxolimab.

The CDR3 reads CASSPTGADTEAFF. For the CDR3, the DNA is TGTGCCAGCTCACCAACAGGGGCCGACACTGAAGCTTTCTTT. The J gene is TRBJ1-1, the V gene TRBV18; 7 nucleotides line up with TRBD1. The V and J ends lost 2 bases and 3 bases, in that order; junction bases with no gene match: 3. CDR1 and CDR2 (germline): KGHSH, LQKENI. This CDR3 comprises 14 residues.